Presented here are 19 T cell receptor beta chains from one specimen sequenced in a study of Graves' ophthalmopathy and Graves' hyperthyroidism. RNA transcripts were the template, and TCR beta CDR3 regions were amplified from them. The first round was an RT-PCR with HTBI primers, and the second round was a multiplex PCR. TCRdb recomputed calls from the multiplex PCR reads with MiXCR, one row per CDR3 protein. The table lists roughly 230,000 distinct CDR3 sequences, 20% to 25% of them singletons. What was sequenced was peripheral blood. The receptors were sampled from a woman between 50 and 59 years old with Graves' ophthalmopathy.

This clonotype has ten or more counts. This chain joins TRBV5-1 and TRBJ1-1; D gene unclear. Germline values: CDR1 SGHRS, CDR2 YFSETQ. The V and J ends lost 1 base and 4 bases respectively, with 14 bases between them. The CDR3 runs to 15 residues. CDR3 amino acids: CASSLSGGLGTEAFF. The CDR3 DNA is TGCGCCAGCAGCTTGTCTGGAGGGCTAGGCACTGAAGCTTTCTTT. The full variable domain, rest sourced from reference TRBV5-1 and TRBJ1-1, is KAGVTQTPRYLIKTRGQQVTLSCSPISGHRSVSWYQQTPGQGLQFLFEYFSETQRNKGNFPGRFSGRQFSNSRSEMNVSTLELGDSALYLCASSLSGGLGTEAFFGQGTRLTVV.

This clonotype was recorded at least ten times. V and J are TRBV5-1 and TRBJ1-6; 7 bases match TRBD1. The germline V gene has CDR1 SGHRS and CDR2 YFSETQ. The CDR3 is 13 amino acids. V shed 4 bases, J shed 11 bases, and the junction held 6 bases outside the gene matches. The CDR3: CASSGGQVAPLHF. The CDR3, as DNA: TGCGCCAGCAGCGGCGGACAGGTTGCACCCCTCCACTTT.

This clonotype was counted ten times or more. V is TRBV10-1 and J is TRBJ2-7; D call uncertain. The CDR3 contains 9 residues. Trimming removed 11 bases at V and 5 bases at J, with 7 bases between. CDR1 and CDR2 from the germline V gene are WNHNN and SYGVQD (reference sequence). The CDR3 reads CAPGHEQYF. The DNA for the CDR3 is TGCGCCCCCGGCCACGAGCAGTACTTC.

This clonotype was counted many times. The CDR3, as DNA: TGTGCCAGTCGACAGGATACCTCTGGGGCCAACGTCCTGACTTTC. This sequence encodes CASRQDTSGANVLTF. This chain joins TRBV28 and TRBJ2-6, with D perhaps TRBD1 (6 bases). CDR3 length: 15 amino acids. CDR1 is MDHEN and CDR2 is SYDVKM in the germline V gene. Trimming pared 9 bases from V and 0 bases from J, leaving 12 bases between. Together with reference TRBV28 and TRBJ2-6, the CDR3 gives the full variable domain: DVKVTQSSRYLVKRTGEKVFLECVQDMDHENMFWYRQDPGLGLRLIYFSYDVKMKEKGDIPEGYSVSREKKERFSLILESASTNQTSMYLCASRQDTSGANVLTFGAGSRLTVL.

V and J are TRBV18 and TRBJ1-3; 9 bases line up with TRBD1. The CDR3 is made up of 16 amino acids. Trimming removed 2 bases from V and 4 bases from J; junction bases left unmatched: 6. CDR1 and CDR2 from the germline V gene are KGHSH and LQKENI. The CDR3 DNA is TGTGCCAGCTCACCATCGACACAGGGGGCCGGAAACACCATATATTTT. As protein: CASSPSTQGAGNTIYF.

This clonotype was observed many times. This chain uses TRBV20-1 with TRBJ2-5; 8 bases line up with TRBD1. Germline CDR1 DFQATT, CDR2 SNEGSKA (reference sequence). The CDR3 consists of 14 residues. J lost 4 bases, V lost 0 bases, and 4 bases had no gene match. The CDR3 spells CSARDQGAGETQYF. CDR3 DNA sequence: TGCAGTGCTAGAGATCAGGGGGCAGGAGAGACCCAGTACTTC.

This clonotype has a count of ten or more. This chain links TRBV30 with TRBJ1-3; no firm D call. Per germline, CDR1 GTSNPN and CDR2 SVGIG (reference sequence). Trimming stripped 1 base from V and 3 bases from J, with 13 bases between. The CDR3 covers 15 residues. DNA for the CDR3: TGTGCCTGGAGTGCTGGGCAGGCGGGTGGAAACACCATATATTTT. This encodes CAWSAGQAGGNTIYF.

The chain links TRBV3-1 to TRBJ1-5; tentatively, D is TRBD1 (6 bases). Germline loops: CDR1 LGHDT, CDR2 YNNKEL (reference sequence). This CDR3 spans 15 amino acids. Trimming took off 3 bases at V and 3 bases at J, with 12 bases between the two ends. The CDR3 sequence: CASSQDRRFNQPQHF. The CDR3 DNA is TGTGCCAGCAGCCAGGACAGACGGTTCAATCAGCCCCAGCATTTT.

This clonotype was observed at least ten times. CDR3 nucleotide sequence: TGTGCCAGCAGCTTCCCCGGCAGGGCTCAAGAGACCCAGTACTTC. Translation: CASSFPGRAQETQYF. The V call is TRBV5-5, the J call TRBJ2-5; D may be TRBD1 (5 bases). The germline gives CDR1 SGHKS, CDR2 YYEKEE (reference sequence). There are 15 residues in the CDR3. Trimming pared 2 bases from V and 2 bases from J, leaving 13 bases between.

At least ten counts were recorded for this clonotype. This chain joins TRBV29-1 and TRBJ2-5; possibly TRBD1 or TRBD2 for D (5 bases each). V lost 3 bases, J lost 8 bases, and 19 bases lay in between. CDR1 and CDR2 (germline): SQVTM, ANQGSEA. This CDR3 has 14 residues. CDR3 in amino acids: CSVDSGATSPTQYF. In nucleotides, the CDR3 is TGCAGCGTTGATTCCGGGGCCACCTCACCCACCCAGTACTTC.

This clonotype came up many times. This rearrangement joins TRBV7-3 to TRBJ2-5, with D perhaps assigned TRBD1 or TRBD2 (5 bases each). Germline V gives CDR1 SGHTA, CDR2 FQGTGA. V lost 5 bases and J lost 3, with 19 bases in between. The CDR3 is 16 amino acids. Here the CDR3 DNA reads TGTGCCAGCAGCCCCCACGGGGCTGGGTGGGAAGAGACCCAGTACTTC. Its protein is CASSPHGAGWEETQYF.

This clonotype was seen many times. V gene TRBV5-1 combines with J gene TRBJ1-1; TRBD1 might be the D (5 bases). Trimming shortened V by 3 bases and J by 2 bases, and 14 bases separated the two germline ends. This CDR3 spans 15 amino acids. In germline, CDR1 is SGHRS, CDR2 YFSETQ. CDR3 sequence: CASSWGVGANTEAFF. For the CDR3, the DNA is TGCGCCAGCAGCTGGGGGGTTGGCGCTAACACTGAAGCTTTCTTT.

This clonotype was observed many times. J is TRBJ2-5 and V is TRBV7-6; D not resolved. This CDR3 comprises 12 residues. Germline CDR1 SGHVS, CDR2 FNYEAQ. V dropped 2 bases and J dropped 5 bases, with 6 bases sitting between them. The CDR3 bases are TGTGCCAGCAGCTTATCCGCCGAGACCCAGTACTTC. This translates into CASSLSAETQYF.

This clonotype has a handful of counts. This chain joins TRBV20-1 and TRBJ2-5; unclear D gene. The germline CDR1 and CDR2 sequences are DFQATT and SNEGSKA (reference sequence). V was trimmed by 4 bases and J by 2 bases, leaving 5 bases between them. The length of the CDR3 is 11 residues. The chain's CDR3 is CSAITQETQYF. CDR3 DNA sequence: TGCAGTGCTATCACTCAAGAGACCCAGTACTTC.

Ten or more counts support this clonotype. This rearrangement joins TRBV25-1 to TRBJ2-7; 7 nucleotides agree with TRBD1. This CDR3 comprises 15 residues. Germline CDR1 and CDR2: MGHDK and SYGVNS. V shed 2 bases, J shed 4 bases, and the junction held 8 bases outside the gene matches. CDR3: CASSEGSTGRYEQYF. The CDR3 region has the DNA TGTGCCAGCAGTGAAGGGTCGACAGGGCGGTACGAGCAGTACTTC.

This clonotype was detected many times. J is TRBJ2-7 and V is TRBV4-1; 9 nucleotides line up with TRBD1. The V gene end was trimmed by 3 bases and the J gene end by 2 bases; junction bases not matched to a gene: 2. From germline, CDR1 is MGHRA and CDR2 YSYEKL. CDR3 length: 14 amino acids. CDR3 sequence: CASSQNRGPYEQYF. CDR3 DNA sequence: TGCGCCAGCAGCCAGAACAGGGGGCCCTACGAGCAGTACTTC.

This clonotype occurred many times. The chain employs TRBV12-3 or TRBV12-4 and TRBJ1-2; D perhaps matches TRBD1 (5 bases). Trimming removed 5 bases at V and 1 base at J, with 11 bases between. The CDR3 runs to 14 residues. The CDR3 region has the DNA TGTGCCAGCAGTCGACGGGGGGGTAACTATGGCTACACCTTC. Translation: CASSRRGGNYGYTF.

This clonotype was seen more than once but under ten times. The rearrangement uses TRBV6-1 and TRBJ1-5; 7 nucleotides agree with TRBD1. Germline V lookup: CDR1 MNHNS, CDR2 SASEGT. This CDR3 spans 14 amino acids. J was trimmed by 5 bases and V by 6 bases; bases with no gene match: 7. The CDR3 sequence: CASSDRDWHQPQHF. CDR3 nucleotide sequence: TGTGCCAGCAGCGACAGGGATTGGCATCAGCCCCAGCATTTT.

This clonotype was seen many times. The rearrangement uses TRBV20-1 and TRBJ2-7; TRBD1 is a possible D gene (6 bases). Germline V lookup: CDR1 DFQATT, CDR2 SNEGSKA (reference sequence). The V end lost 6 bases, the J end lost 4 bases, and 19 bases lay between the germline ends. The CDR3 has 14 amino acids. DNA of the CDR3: TGCAGTGCAAGGCGTGGGGGCAGGACGTACGAGCAGTACTTC. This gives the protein CSARRGGRTYEQYF.